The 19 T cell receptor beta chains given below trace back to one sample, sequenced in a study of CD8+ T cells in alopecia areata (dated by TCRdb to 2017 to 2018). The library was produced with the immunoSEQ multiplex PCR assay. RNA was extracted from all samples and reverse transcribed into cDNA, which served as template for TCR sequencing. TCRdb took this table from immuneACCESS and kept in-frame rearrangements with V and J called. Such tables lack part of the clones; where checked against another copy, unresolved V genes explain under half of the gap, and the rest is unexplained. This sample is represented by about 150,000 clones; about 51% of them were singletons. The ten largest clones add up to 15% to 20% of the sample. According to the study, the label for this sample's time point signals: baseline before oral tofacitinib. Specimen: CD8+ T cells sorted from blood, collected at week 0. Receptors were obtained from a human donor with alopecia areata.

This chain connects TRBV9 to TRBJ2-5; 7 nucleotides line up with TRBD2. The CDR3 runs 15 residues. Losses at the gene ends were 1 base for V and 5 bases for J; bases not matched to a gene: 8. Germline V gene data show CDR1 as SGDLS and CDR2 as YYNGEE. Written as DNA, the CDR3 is TGTGCCAGCAGCGTATCCGGGAACGGGGGGGAGACCCAGTACTTC. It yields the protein CASSVSGNGGETQYF.

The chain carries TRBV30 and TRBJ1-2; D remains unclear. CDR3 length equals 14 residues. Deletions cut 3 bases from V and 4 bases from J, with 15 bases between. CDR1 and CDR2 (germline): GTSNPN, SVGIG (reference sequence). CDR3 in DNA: TGTGCCTGGAGCGAGGCCTCGGCGGGCTATGGCTACACCTTC. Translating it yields CAWSEASAGYGYTF.

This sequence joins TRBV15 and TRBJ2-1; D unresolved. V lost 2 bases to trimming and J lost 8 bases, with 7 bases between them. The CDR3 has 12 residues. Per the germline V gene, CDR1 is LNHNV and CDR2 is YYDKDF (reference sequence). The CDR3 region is CATSRTDHEQFF. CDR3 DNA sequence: TGTGCCACCAGCAGAACGGACCATGAGCAGTTCTTC. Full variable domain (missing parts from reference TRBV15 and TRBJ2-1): DAMVIQNPRYQVTQFGKPVTLSCSQTLNHNVMYWYQQKSSQAPKLLFHYYDKDFNNEADTPDNFQSRRPNTSFCFLDIRSPGLGDTAMYLCATSRTDHEQFFGPGTRLTVL.

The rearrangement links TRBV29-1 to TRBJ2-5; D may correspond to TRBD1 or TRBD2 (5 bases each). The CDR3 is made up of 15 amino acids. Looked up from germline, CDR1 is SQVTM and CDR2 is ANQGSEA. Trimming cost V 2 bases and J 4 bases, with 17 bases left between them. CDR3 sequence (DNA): TGCAGCGTTGAACGGCAGGGAAAAGGAGGAGAGACCCAGTACTTC. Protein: CSVERQGKGGETQYF.

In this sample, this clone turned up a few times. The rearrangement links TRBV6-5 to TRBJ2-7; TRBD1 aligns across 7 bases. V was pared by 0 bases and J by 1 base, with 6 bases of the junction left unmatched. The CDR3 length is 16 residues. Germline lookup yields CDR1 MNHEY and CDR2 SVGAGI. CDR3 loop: CASSYSSGQASYEQYF. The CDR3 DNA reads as TGTGCCAGCAGTTACTCGTCCGGACAGGCTTCCTACGAGCAGTACTTC.

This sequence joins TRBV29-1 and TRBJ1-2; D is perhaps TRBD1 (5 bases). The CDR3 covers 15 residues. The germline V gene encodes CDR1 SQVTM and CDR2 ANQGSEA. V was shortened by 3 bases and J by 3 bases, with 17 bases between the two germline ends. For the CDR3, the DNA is TGCAGCGTTGAGTACTCGGCAGTGGGGGACTATGGCTACACCTTC. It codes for CSVEYSAVGDYGYTF.

The CDR3 sequence: CSVGGGGGYEQYF. The CDR3 nucleotides read TGCAGCGTTGGCGGAGGAGGGGGATACGAGCAGTACTTC. The chain recombines TRBV29-1 with TRBJ2-7; D assignment may be TRBD1 or TRBD2 (6 bases each). V lost 4 bases to trimming and J lost 4 bases, with 14 bases between them. CDR1 and CDR2 from the germline V gene are SQVTM and ANQGSEA. The CDR3 contains 13 residues.

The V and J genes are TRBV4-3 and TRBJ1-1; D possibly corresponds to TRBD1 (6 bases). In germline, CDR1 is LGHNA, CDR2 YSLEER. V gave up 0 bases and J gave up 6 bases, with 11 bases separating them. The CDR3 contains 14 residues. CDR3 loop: CASSQDGTIPEAFF. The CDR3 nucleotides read TGCGCCAGCAGCCAAGATGGGACAATCCCTGAAGCTTTCTTT.

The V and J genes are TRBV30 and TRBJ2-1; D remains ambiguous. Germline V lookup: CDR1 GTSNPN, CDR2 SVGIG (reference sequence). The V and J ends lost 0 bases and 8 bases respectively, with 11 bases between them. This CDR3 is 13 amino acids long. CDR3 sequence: CAWSVPGLYEQFF. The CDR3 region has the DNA TGTGCCTGGAGTGTACCAGGTCTGTATGAGCAGTTCTTC.

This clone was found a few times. The CDR3, as DNA: TGCGCCAGCAGCCAATCCATCGGGGACGAGCAGTACTTC. This codes for CASSQSIGDEQYF. V usage is TRBV4-1 and J usage is TRBJ2-7; D possibly corresponds to TRBD2 (5 bases). The germline V and J ends were trimmed by 2 bases and 5 bases, with 10 bases remaining between them. The CDR3 loop spans 13 amino acids. Per germline, CDR1 MGHRA and CDR2 YSYEKL.

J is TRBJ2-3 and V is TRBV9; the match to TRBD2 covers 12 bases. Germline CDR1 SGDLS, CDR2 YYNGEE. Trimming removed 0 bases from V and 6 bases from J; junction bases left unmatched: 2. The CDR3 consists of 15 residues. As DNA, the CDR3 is TGTGCCAGCAGCGTAGAAACTAGCGGGGGGGATACGCAGTATTTT. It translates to CASSVETSGGDTQYF.

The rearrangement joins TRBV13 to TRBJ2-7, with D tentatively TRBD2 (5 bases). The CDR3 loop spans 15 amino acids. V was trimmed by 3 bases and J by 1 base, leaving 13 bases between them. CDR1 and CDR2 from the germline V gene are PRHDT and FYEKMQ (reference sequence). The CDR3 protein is CASSLRSGSSYEQYF. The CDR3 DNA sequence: TGTGCCAGCAGCTTGAGGAGCGGCTCTTCCTACGAGCAGTACTTC.

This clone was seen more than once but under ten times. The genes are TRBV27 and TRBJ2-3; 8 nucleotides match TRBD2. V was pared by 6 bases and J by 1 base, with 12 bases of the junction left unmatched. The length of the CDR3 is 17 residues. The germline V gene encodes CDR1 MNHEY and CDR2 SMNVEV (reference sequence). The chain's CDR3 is CASSTGTRPGGTDTQYF. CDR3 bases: TGTGCCAGCAGCACCGGGACTAGGCCCGGAGGCACAGATACGCAGTATTTT.

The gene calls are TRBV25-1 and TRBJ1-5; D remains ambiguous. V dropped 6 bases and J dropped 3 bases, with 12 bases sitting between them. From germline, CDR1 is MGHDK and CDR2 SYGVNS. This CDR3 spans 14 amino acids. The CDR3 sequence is CASREDGYNQPQHF. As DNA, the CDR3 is TGTGCCAGCAGGGAAGACGGGTACAATCAGCCCCAGCATTTT.

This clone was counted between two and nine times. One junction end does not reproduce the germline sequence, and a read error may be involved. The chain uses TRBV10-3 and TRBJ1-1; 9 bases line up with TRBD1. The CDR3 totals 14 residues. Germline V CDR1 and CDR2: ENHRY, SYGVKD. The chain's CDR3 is CATRVRDREEDFRF. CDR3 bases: TGTGCCACCAGGGTCCGGGACAGGGAGGAGGACTTTCGGTTT.

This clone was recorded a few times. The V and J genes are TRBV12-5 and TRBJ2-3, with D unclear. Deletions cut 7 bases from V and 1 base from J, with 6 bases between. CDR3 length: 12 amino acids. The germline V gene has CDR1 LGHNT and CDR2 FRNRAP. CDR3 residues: CASEIRTDTQYF. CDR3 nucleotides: TGTGCTAGTGAAATTCGCACAGATACGCAGTATTTT. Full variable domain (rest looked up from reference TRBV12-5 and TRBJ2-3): DARVTQTPRHKVTEMGQEVTMRCQPILGHNTVFWYRQTMMQGLELLAYFRNRAPLDDSGMPKDRFSAEMPDATLATLKIQPSEPRDSAVYFCASEIRTDTQYFGPGTRLTVL.

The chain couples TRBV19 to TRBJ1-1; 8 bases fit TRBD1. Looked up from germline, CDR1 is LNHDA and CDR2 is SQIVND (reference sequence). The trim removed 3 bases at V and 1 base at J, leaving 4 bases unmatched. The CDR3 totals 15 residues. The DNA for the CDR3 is TGTGCCAGTAGTATTAGTCAGGGGGCGAACACTGAAGCTTTCTTT. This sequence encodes CASSISQGANTEAFF.

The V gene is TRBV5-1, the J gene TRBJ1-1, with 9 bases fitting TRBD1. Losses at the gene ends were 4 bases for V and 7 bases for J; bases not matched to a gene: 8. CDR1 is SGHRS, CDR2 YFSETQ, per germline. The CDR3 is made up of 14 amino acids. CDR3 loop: CASSLGQGGLEAFF. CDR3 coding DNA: TGCGCCAGCAGCCTGGGACAGGGAGGGCTTGAAGCTTTCTTT.

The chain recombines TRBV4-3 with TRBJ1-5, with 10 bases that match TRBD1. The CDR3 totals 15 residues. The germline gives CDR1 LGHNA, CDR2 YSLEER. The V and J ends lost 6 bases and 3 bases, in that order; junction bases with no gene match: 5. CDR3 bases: TGCGCCAGCAGGTCCGGGACAGGGGACAATCAGCCCCAGCATTTT. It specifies CASRSGTGDNQPQHF.